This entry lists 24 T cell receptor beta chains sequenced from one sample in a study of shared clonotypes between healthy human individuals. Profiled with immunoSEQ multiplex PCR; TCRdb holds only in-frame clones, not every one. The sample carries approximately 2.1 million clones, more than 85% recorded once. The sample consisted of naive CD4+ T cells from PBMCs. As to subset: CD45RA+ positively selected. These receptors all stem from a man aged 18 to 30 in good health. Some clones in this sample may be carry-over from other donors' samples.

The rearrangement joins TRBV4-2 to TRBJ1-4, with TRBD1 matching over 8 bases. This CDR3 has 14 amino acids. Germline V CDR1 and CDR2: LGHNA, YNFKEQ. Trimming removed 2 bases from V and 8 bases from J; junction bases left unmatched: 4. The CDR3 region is CASSQQGATEKLFF. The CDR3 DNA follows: TGTGCCAGCAGCCAACAGGGGGCGACCGAAAAACTGTTTTTT.

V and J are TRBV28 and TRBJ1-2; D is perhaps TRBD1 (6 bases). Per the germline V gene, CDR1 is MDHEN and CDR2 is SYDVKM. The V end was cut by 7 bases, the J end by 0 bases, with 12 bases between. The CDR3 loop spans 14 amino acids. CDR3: CASNLWGPNYGYTF. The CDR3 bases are TGTGCCAGCAACCTATGGGGGCCTAACTATGGCTACACCTTC.

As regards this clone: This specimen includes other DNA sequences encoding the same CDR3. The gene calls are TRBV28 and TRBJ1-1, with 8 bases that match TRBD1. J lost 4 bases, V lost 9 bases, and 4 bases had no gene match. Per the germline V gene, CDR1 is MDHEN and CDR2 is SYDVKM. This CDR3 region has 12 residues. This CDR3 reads CASLTGGTEAFF. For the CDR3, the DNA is TGTGCCAGTCTTACAGGGGGCACTGAAGCTTTCTTT.

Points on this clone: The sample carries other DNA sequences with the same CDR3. The CDR3 sequence: CASSPDSNSNQPQHF. The CDR3 region has the DNA TGTGCCAGCTCACCAGACAGCAATAGCAATCAGCCCCAGCATTTT. This chain connects TRBV18 to TRBJ1-5; the D gene is possibly TRBD1 (5 bases). The CDR3 contains 15 residues. V dropped 2 bases and J dropped 0 bases, with 8 bases sitting between them. CDR1 and CDR2 (germline): KGHSH, LQKENI.

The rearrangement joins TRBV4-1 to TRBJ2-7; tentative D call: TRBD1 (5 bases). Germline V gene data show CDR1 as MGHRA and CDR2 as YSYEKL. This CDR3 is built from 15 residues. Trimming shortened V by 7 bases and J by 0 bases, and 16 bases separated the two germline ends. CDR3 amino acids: CASTPLQGLSYEQYF. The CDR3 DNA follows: TGCGCCAGCACCCCGCTCCAGGGCCTCTCCTACGAGCAGTACTTC.

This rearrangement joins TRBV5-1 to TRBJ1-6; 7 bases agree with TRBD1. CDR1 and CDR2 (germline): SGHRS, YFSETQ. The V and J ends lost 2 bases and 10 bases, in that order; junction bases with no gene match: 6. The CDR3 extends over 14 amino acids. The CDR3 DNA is TGCGCCAGCAGCTTCCGGGACAGTGGGTCACCCCTCCACTTT. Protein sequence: CASSFRDSGSPLHF.

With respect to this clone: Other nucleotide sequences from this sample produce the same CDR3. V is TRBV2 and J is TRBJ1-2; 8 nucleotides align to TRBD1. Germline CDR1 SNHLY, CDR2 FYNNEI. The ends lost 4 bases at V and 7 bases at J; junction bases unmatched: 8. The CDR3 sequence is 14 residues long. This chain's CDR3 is CASSVTGGLSGYTF. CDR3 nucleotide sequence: TGTGCCAGCAGTGTCACAGGGGGTTTAAGTGGCTACACCTTC.

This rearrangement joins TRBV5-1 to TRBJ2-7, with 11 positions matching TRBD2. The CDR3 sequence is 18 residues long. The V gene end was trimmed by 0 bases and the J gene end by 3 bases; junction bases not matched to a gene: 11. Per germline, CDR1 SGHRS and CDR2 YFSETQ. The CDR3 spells CASSLGLAGGQGIYEQYF. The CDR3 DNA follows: TGCGCCAGCAGCTTGGGGCTAGCGGGAGGACAGGGCATCTACGAGCAGTACTTC.

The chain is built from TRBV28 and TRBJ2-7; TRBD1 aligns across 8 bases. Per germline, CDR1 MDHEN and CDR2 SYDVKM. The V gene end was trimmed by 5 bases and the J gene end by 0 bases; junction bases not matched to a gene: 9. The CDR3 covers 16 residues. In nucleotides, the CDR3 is TGTGCCAGCAGTCTCAGGGGGCGCCCGGACTCCTACGAGCAGTACTTC. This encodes CASSLRGRPDSYEQYF.

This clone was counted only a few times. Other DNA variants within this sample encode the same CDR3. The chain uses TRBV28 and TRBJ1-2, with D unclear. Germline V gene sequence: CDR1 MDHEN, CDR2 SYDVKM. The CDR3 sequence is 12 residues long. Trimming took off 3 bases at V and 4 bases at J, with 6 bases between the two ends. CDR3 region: CASSFSLYGYTF. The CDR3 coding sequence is TGTGCCAGCAGTTTCAGCCTCTATGGCTACACCTTC.

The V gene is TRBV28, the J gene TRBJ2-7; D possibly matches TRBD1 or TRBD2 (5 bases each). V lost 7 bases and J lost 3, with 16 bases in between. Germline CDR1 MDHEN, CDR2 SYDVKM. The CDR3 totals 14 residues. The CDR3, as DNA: TGTGCCAGCACCCTGGGCGGGCAGGGCTACGAGCAGTACTTC. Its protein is CASTLGGQGYEQYF.

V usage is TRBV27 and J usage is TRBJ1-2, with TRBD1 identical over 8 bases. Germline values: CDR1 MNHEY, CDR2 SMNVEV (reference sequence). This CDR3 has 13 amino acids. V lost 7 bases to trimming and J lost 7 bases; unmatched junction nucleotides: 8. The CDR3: CASTSQGAGGYTF. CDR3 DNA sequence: TGTGCCAGCACCTCCCAGGGGGCGGGTGGCTACACCTTC.

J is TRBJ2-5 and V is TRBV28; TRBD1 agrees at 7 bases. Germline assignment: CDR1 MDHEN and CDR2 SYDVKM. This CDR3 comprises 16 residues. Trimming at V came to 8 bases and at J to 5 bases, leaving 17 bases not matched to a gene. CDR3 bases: TGTGCCAGCTCTCCACCCGGGACAGCGGCTTATGAGACCCAGTACTTC. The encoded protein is CASSPPGTAAYETQYF.

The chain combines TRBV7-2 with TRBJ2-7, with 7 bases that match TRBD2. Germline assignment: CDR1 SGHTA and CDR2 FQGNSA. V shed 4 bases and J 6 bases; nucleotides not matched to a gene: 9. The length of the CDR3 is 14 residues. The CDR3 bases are TGTGCCAGCAGCTCAGCGGGAAGGAGGGCCGAGCAGTACTTC. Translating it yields CASSSAGRRAEQYF.

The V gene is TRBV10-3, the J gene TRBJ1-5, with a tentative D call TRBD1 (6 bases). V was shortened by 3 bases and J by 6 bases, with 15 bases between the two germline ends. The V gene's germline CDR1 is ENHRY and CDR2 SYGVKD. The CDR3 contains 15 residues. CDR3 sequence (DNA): TGTGCCATCAGTGAAGACGGGGGGGGCCGTCAGCCCCAGCATTTT. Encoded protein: CAISEDGGGRQPQHF.

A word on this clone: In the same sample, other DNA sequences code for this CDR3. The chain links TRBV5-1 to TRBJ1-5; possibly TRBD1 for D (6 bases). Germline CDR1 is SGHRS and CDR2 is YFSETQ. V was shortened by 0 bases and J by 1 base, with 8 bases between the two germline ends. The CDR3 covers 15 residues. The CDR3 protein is CASSLGTVSNQPQHF. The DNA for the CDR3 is TGCGCCAGCAGCTTGGGGACAGTCAGCAATCAGCCCCAGCATTTT.

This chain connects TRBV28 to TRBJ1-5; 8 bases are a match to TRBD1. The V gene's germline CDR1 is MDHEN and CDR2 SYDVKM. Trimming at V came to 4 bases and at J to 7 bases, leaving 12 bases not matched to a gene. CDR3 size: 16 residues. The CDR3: CASSYAGTGPYQPQHF. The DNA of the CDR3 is TGTGCCAGCAGTTATGCCGGGACAGGACCCTACCAGCCCCAGCATTTT.

CDR3 nucleotides: TGTGCCAGCAGCTTGCGGCGGGAGGGGAAAGGTGAGCAGTTCTTC. Translated, it gives CASSLRREGKGEQFF. This chain joins TRBV5-4 and TRBJ2-1; 9 positions agree with TRBD2. CDR1 and CDR2 (germline): SGHNT, YYREEE (reference sequence). The J segment lost 9 bases and the V segment lost 1 base, leaving 8 bases of the junction unmatched. This CDR3 region has 15 residues.

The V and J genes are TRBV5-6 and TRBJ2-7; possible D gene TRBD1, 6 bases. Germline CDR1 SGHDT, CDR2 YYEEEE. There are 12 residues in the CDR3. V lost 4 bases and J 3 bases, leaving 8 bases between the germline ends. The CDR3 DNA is TGTGCCAGCAGCCCACAGGGCTACGAGCAGTACTTC. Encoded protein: CASSPQGYEQYF.

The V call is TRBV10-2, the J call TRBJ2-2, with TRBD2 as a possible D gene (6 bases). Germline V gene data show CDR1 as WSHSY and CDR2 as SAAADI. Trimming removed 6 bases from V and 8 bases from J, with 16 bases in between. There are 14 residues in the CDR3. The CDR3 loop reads CASRLAVKMGELFF. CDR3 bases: TGCGCCAGCAGGTTAGCGGTAAAGATGGGGGAGCTGTTTTTT.

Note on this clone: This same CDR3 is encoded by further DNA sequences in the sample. CDR3 region: CASSVAGGSYNEQFF. CDR3 nucleotides: TGTGCCAGCAGCGTAGCGGGAGGGTCCTACAATGAGCAGTTCTTC. The genes are TRBV9 and TRBJ2-1, with TRBD2 matching over 8 bases. The length of the CDR3 is 15 residues. V lost 0 bases and J lost 1; bases outside the gene matches: 0. CDR1 and CDR2 from the germline V gene are SGDLS and YYNGEE.

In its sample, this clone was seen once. Here the CDR3 reads CASGQIEGNEQFF. DNA for the CDR3: TGTGCCAGCGGACAAATTGAGGGCAATGAGCAGTTCTTC. The genes are TRBV9 and TRBJ2-1; D is possibly TRBD1 or TRBD2 (5 bases each). Germline CDR1 reads SGDLS; CDR2 reads YYNGEE. The V end lost 7 bases, the J end lost 6 bases, and 14 bases lay between the germline ends. The CDR3 contains 13 residues.

The CDR3 spells CTSSCGLAGGPEESTDTQYF. The CDR3 coding sequence is TGCACCAGCAGCTGCGGACTAGCGGGAGGGCCGGAGGAGAGCACAGATACGCAGTATTTT. V gene TRBV1 combines with J gene TRBJ2-3; no check of the table's D call, TRBD2, against the DNA was made. TRBV1 is reported as a pseudogene. This CDR3 has 20 amino acids.

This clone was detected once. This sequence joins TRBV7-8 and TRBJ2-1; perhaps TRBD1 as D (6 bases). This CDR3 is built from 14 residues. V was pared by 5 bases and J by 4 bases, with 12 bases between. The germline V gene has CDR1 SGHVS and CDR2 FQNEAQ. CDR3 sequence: CASSLQQGYNEQFF. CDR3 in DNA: TGTGCCAGCAGCCTGCAACAGGGTTACAATGAGCAGTTCTTC. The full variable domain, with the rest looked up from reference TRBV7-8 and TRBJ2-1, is GAGVSQSPRYKVAKRGQDVALRCDPISGHVSLFWYQQALGQGPEFLTYFQNEAQLDKSGLPSDRFFAERPEGSVSTLKIQRTQQEDSAVYLCASSLQQGYNEQFFGPGTRLTVL.